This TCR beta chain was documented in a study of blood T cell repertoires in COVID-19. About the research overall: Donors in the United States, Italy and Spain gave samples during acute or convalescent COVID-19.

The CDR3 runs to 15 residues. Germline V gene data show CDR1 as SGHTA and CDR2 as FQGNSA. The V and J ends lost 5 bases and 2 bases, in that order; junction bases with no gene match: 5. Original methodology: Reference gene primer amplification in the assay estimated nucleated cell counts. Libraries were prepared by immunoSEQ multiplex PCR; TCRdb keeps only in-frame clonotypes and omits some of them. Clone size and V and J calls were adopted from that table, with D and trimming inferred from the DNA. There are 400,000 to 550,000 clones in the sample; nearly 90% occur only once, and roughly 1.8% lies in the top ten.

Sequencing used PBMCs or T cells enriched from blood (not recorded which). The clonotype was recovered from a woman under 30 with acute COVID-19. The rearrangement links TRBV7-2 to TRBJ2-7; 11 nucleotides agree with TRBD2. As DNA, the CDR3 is TGTGCCAGCAGCCCTAGCGGGGGGCAACCCTACGAGCAGTACTTC. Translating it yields CASSPSGGQPYEQYF. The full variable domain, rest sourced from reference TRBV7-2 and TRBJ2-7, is GAGVSQSPSNKVTEKGKDVELRCDPISGHTALYWYRQSLGQGLEFLIYFQGNSAPDKSGLPSDRFSAERTGGSVSTLTIQRTQQEDSAVYLCASSPSGGQPYEQYFGPGTRLTVT.